What follows are 29 T cell receptor beta chains derived from one specimen sequenced in a study of PD-1 blockade in classical Hodgkin lymphoma. Sequencing was performed with immunoSEQ multiplex PCR; in TCRdb, only in-frame clones are kept and a portion is missing. There are 100,000 or so clones in the sample; approximately 89% occur only once, and around 20% lies in the top ten. Time point noted: cycle 4 day 1 (C4D1), after about 6 weeks of nivolumab. Every one of the patients relapsed after autologous stem cell transplantation (brentuximab vedotin exposure was variable). Sample: peripheral blood mononuclear cells (PBMCs), taken before the fourth cycle of nivolumab. Source of these receptors: a human donor with classical Hodgkin lymphoma.

This sequence joins TRBV27 and TRBJ2-7; maybe TRBD1 (6 bases). V was cut by 9 bases and J by 0 bases, with 15 bases left in between. The CDR3 extends over 14 amino acids. Germline V lookup: CDR1 MNHEY, CDR2 SMNVEV (reference sequence). CDR3 sequence: CASGSGASSYEQYF. The CDR3 DNA is TGTGCCAGTGGATCAGGGGCGAGCTCCTACGAGCAGTACTTC.

The chain carries TRBV11-2 and TRBJ2-7; TRBD1 agrees at 7 bases. CDR3 length: 14 residues. CDR1 and CDR2 from the germline V gene are SGHAT and FQNNGV. Trimming removed 4 bases from V and 7 bases from J; junction bases left unmatched: 10. In DNA form, the CDR3 reads TGTGCCAGCAGCTCGACGACAGGGACGACGGAGCAGTACTTC. This gives the protein CASSSTTGTTEQYF.

V usage is TRBV6-5 and J usage is TRBJ2-3; TRBD2 might be the D (6 bases). The germline V gene has CDR1 MNHEY and CDR2 SVGAGI. CDR3 size: 14 residues. V was shortened by 5 bases and J by 6 bases, with 15 bases between the two germline ends. The CDR3 coding sequence is TGTGCCAGCAGTCCCGGGACTGGACGGGATACGCAGTATTTT. It yields the protein CASSPGTGRDTQYF.

J is TRBJ2-2 and V is TRBV5-4; D is possibly TRBD1 (6 bases). V shed 7 bases and J shed 2 bases, with 9 bases lying between them. The CDR3 extends over 13 amino acids. Germline V gene sequence: CDR1 SGHNT, CDR2 YYREEE (reference sequence). The CDR3 sequence is CASPQGNTGELFF. CDR3 bases: TGTGCCAGCCCACAGGGAAACACCGGGGAGCTGTTTTTT.

V usage is TRBV5-4 and J usage is TRBJ1-1, with a possible D match to TRBD1 (6 bases). The CDR3 is 17 residues long. The V end lost 4 bases, the J end lost 0 bases, and 19 bases lay between the germline ends. Per the germline V gene, CDR1 is SGHNT and CDR2 is YYREEE (reference sequence). CDR3 amino acids: CASSPSHGAGVNTEAFF. The CDR3, as DNA: TGTGCCAGCAGCCCCTCCCATGGGGCAGGGGTGAACACTGAAGCTTTCTTT.

CDR3 loop: CASSYGQETQYF. The CDR3 bases are TGTGCCAGCAGTTACGGGCAAGAGACCCAGTACTTC. The rearrangement uses TRBV6-5 and TRBJ2-5, with D unclear. Germline assignment: CDR1 MNHEY and CDR2 SVGAGI. The V and J ends lost 2 bases and 2 bases respectively, with 3 bases between them. The CDR3 consists of 12 residues.

The V and J genes are TRBV4-1 and TRBJ2-3, with TRBD2 matching 9 bases. The V gene end was trimmed by 1 base and the J gene end by 6 bases; junction bases not matched to a gene: 5. The length of the CDR3 is 15 residues. Germline CDR1 MGHRA, CDR2 YSYEKL. CDR3 nucleotide sequence: TGCGCCAGCAGCCAAGTTGCGGGAGGGATTGATACGCAGTATTTT. Residues: CASSQVAGGIDTQYF.

CDR3 in DNA: TGCGCCAGCAGCTTGGTAGGGACAGGAACTGAAAAACTGTTTTTT. Translating gives CASSLVGTGTEKLFF. This chain joins TRBV5-1 and TRBJ1-4, with 8 positions matching TRBD1. With V trimmed by 0 bases and J by 7 bases, 5 bases remained unmatched. In germline, CDR1 is SGHRS, CDR2 YFSETQ. CDR3 length: 15 amino acids.

The rearrangement joins TRBV5-6 to TRBJ2-7, with D uncertain. This CDR3 contains 13 residues. Trimming removed 0 bases from V and 2 bases from J, with 6 bases in between. The germline CDR1 and CDR2 sequences are SGHDT and YYEEEE. The CDR3 sequence: CASSLDSAYEQYF. CDR3 nucleotide sequence: TGTGCCAGCAGCTTGGACTCGGCCTACGAGCAGTACTTC.

This rearrangement joins TRBV19 to TRBJ2-4; the match to TRBD1 covers 8 bases. The length of the CDR3 is 14 residues. CDR1 and CDR2 from the germline V gene are LNHDA and SQIVND (reference sequence). V shed 8 bases, J shed 8 bases, and the junction held 11 bases outside the gene matches. The CDR3: CASQDRGIRDIQYF. CDR3 DNA sequence: TGTGCCAGTCAAGACAGGGGCATAAGGGACATTCAGTACTTC.

Comment on this clone: The CDR3 end shows no conserved phenylalanine or tryptophan, and so a read error is likely. The DNA is omitted, as the CDR3 cannot be located on it reliably, and the CDR3 follows TCRdb's listing. The gene calls are TRBV20-1 and TRBJ1-1; the table gives TRBD1 as D, unverified against the DNA. In germline, CDR1 is DFQATT, CDR2 SNEGSKA (reference sequence). The length of the CDR3 is 11 amino acids, counting both ends. The CDR3 sequence is CSANPGTVGLV.

The chain uses TRBV11-2 and TRBJ2-1; D is uncertain. Between the trimmed V and J ends, which lost 0 bases and 15 bases, there was a span of 12 bases. The germline V gene encodes CDR1 SGHAT and CDR2 FQNNGV. CDR3 size: 12 residues. The CDR3 DNA reads as TGTGCCAGCAGCTTAGATTGGATAGAATCGTTCTTC. Translation: CASSLDWIESFF. Full variable domain (remainder filled in from reference TRBV11-2 and TRBJ2-1): EAGVAQSPRYKIIEKRQSVAFWCNPISGHATLYWYQQILGQGPKLLIQFQNNGVVDDSQLPKDRFSAERLKGVDSTLKIQPAKLEDSAVYLCASSLDWIESFFGPGTRLTVL.

This chain joins TRBV5-4 and TRBJ2-7; D ambiguous. V lost 6 bases to trimming and J lost 5 bases, with 15 bases between them. Germline assignment: CDR1 SGHNT and CDR2 YYREEE (reference sequence). This CDR3 is built from 13 residues. CDR3 DNA: TGTGCCAGCACCCCAGGTCGCAGTGACGAGCAGTACTTC. Protein sequence: CASTPGRSDEQYF.

The chain links TRBV2 to TRBJ1-1; 7 bases line up with TRBD1. The CDR3 sequence is 14 residues long. Losses at the gene ends were 5 bases for V and 4 bases for J; bases not matched to a gene: 7. Germline CDR1 reads SNHLY; CDR2 reads FYNNEI. The CDR3: CASSSQGWGTEAFF. CDR3 DNA: TGTGCCAGCAGTTCACAGGGGTGGGGCACTGAAGCTTTCTTT.

The genes are TRBV30 and TRBJ2-5; TRBD2 matches at 10 bases. The CDR3 length is 14 residues. The V and J ends lost 5 bases and 2 bases, in that order; junction bases with no gene match: 5. Per the germline V gene, CDR1 is GTSNPN and CDR2 is SVGIG (reference sequence). In DNA, the CDR3 is TGTGCCTGGGCCCGGACTAGCGGACAAGAGACCCAGTACTTC. This codes for CAWARTSGQETQYF.

The chain combines TRBV4-3 with TRBJ2-3; no firm D call. The CDR3 contains 15 residues. V was shortened by 1 base and J by 2 bases, with 10 bases between the two germline ends. Germline V gives CDR1 LGHNA, CDR2 YSLEER. The CDR3 bases are TGCGCCAGCAGCCAAGCCTCTCTAGTCACAGATACGCAGTATTTT. It codes for CASSQASLVTDTQYF.

The rearrangement links TRBV2 to TRBJ1-1; D is ambiguous. Deletions cut 5 bases from V and 1 base from J, with 14 bases between. Germline CDR1 reads SNHLY; CDR2 reads FYNNEI. The CDR3 loop spans 15 amino acids. The chain's CDR3 is CASSPPARRNTEAFF. In nucleotides, the CDR3 is TGTGCCAGCAGTCCACCCGCCCGGAGGAACACTGAAGCTTTCTTT. Complete variable domain (other parts from reference TRBV2 and TRBJ1-1): EPEVTQTPSHQVTQMGQEVILRCVPISNHLYFYWYRQILGQKVEFLVSFYNNEISEKSEIFDDQFSVERPDGSNFTLKIRSTKLEDSAMYFCASSPPARRNTEAFFGQGTRLTVV.

The chain is built from TRBV15 and TRBJ2-3, with a weak D call TRBD2 (6 bases). Germline lookup yields CDR1 LNHNV and CDR2 YYDKDF (reference sequence). The CDR3 runs 13 residues. V was clipped by 3 bases and J by 9 bases, with 13 bases between them. The CDR3 region has the DNA TGTGCCACCAGCAGGACCTCCCGGGAGACGCAGTATTTT. It encodes CATSRTSRETQYF.

The chain carries TRBV11-3 and TRBJ2-7, with TRBD1 identical over 10 bases. The CDR3 totals 14 residues. CDR1 and CDR2 from the germline V gene are SGHNT and YENEEA. After removal of 5 bases from V and 5 bases from J, the junction contained 6 bases not matched to a gene. The CDR3 is CASSHRDRGHEQYF. The CDR3 nucleotides read TGTGCCAGCAGCCATCGGGACAGGGGTCACGAGCAGTACTTC. Variable domain in full (rest from reference TRBV11-3 and TRBJ2-7): EAGVVQSPRYKIIEKKQPVAFWCNPISGHNTLYWYLQNLGQGPELLIRYENEEAVDDSQLPKDRFSAERLKGVDSTLKIQPAELGDSAVYLCASSHRDRGHEQYFGPGTRLTVT.

V is TRBV6-6 and J is TRBJ2-1, with TRBD1 matching 11 bases. CDR1 and CDR2 (germline): MNHNY, SVGAGI (reference sequence). CDR3 length: 16 residues. V shed 6 bases, J shed 6 bases, and the junction held 10 bases outside the gene matches. CDR3 nucleotides: TGTGCCAGCAGGACCAAGGACAGGGGGCTCGGCAATGAGCAGTTCTTC. Protein sequence: CASRTKDRGLGNEQFF.

The chain has TRBV14 and TRBJ2-5, with a possible D match to TRBD1 (5 bases). With 4 bases removed from V and 5 bases from J, the gap between germline ends came to 20 bases. CDR3 length equals 16 residues. Germline CDR1 and CDR2: SGHDN and FVKESK. The CDR3 DNA is TGTGCCAGCAGCCCCCTGCCCAGGGCCCAAGGGGAGACCCAGTACTTC. It translates to CASSPLPRAQGETQYF.

This chain connects TRBV7-9 to TRBJ2-1, with D hard to call. The CDR3 has 16 residues. Trimming removed 1 base from V and 5 bases from J, with 15 bases in between. Germline assignment: CDR1 SEHNR and CDR2 FQNEAQ (reference sequence). CDR3 loop: CASSLGWAGGDNEQFF. CDR3 coding DNA: TGTGCCAGCAGCTTAGGGTGGGCAGGTGGGGACAATGAGCAGTTCTTC.

A single count supports this clone. The J gene is TRBJ2-7, the V gene TRBV6-5; D not resolved. V dropped 6 bases and J dropped 3 bases, with 12 bases sitting between them. The CDR3 totals 13 residues. CDR1 and CDR2 (germline): MNHEY, SVGAGI. The CDR3 spells CASRNQQNYEQYF. CDR3 bases: TGTGCCAGCAGAAATCAGCAAAACTACGAGCAGTACTTC.

This chain links TRBV30 with TRBJ2-2; TRBD1 matches at 7 bases. From germline, CDR1 is GTSNPN and CDR2 SVGIG (reference sequence). With V trimmed by 8 bases and J by 6 bases, 12 bases remained unmatched. This CDR3 is 14 amino acids long. CDR3 region: CASRQGSWAGELFF. The CDR3, as DNA: TGTGCCAGCAGACAGGGCTCGTGGGCCGGGGAGCTGTTTTTT.

The J gene is TRBJ2-1, the V gene TRBV6-6, with 9 positions matching TRBD1. CDR1 and CDR2 (germline): MNHNY, SVGAGI (reference sequence). With 6 bases clipped from V and 6 bases from J, the junction kept 12 bases outside the gene matches. There are 16 residues in the CDR3. The CDR3 reads CASSHAPDRGSNEQFF. The CDR3 nucleotides are TGTGCCAGCAGCCATGCTCCGGACAGGGGATCCAATGAGCAGTTCTTC.

The rearrangement links TRBV15 to TRBJ2-1; D is perhaps TRBD1 or TRBD2 (5 bases each). CDR1 and CDR2 from the germline V gene are LNHNV and YYDKDF (reference sequence). This CDR3 has 15 amino acids. Trimming pared 1 base from V and 1 base from J, leaving 8 bases between. The CDR3 nucleotides are TGTGCCACCAGCAGAGCTGGGGGTTCCTACAATGAGCAGTTCTTC. Protein sequence: CATSRAGGSYNEQFF.

The chain is built from TRBV7-9 and TRBJ1-1, with 10 bases lining up with TRBD1. CDR3 length: 16 amino acids. The V gene's germline CDR1 is SEHNR and CDR2 FQNEAQ (reference sequence). V lost 4 bases, J lost 7 bases, and 12 bases stayed unmatched. The CDR3 protein is CASSSLGDRGLYEAFF. CDR3 DNA: TGTGCCAGCAGCTCACTGGGGGACAGGGGACTTTATGAAGCTTTCTTT.

This chain connects TRBV14 to TRBJ1-1; D is uncertain. Germline V gives CDR1 SGHDN, CDR2 FVKESK. The V and J ends lost 4 bases and 5 bases respectively, with 11 bases between them. The CDR3 contains 13 residues. The CDR3 sequence is CASSLGRRTEAFF. As DNA, the CDR3 is TGTGCCAGCAGCCTAGGTCGAAGGACTGAAGCTTTCTTT. The entire variable domain, with the rest obtained from reference TRBV14 and TRBJ1-1, is as follows: EAGVTQFPSHSVIEKGQTVTLRCDPISGHDNLYWYRRVMGKEIKFLLHFVKESKQDESGMPNNRFLAERTGGTYSTLKVQPAELEDSGVYFCASSLGRRTEAFFGQGTRLTVV.

The CDR3 DNA follows: TGTGCCAGTAGTATAGTTTGGAGCACCGGGGAGCTGTTTTTT. Protein: CASSIVWSTGELFF. The rearrangement uses TRBV19 and TRBJ2-2; D gene unclear. This CDR3 has 14 residues. Deletions cut 1 base from V and 4 bases from J, with 7 bases between. CDR1 and CDR2 (germline): LNHDA, SQIVND (reference sequence).